The next 9 T cell receptor beta chains were all read from a single sample in a study of blood T cells in healthy people across ages. A second about 6 to 11 cycle PCR used barcoded and J-beta primers. Each CDR3 protein gets one entry after TCRdb re-called the 5' RACE reads with MiXCR. This sample has about 760,000 distinct CDR3 sequences, with more than 50% found just once. Sequenced material: blood. The receptors were gathered from a man aged 35-49 years in good health.

This clonotype was detected only a few times. The J gene is TRBJ2-7, the V gene TRBV2, with 8 bases that match TRBD2. The CDR3 covers 15 residues. The V segment lost 2 bases and the J segment 2 bases; nucleotides outside the gene matches: 5. Germline CDR1 SNHLY, CDR2 FYNNEI. CDR3 amino acids: CASSESSGAAYEQYF. The CDR3 DNA is TGTGCCAGCAGTGAAAGTAGCGGGGCGGCCTACGAGCAGTACTTC.

This clonotype was counted a few times. The chain couples TRBV12-5 to TRBJ2-1; 8 bases agree with TRBD2. Trimming at V came to 0 bases and at J to 1 base, leaving 5 bases not matched to a gene. This CDR3 region has 17 residues. Looked up from germline, CDR1 is LGHNT and CDR2 is FRNRAP. The chain's CDR3 is CASGLVGRGASYNEQFF. The CDR3 DNA follows: TGTGCTAGTGGTTTGGTAGGGCGGGGGGCGTCCTACAATGAGCAGTTCTTC. The variable domain in full, with the rest retrieved from reference TRBV12-5 and TRBJ2-1, is DARVTQTPRHKVTEMGQEVTMRCQPILGHNTVFWYRQTMMQGLELLAYFRNRAPLDDSGMPKDRFSAEMPDATLATLKIQPSEPRDSAVYFCASGLVGRGASYNEQFFGPGTRLTVL.

The chain recombines TRBV7-9 with TRBJ2-5, with 8 bases that match TRBD2. V shed 3 bases and J 0 bases; nucleotides not matched to a gene: 9. The CDR3 consists of 17 residues. CDR1 SEHNR and CDR2 FQNEAQ come from the germline V gene (reference sequence). The chain's CDR3 is CASSFFSLAAYQETQYF. The CDR3 nucleotides read TGTGCCAGCAGCTTCTTTTCACTAGCGGCTTACCAAGAGACCCAGTACTTC.

The rearrangement links TRBV12-3 or TRBV12-4 to TRBJ2-7; D could derive from TRBD1 or TRBD2 (5 bases each). There are 15 residues in the CDR3. Trimming removed 3 bases from V and 2 bases from J, with 14 bases in between. The CDR3 bases are TGTGCCAGCAGTTTCGGGGCGCGGAGGACCTACGAGCAGTACTTC. This sequence encodes CASSFGARRTYEQYF.

The chain combines TRBV4-3 with TRBJ2-2; maybe TRBD2 (6 bases). Trimming pared 6 bases from V and 5 bases from J, leaving 13 bases between. CDR3 size: 14 residues. CDR1 and CDR2 (germline): LGHNA, YSLEER. The CDR3 DNA sequence: TGCGCCAGCAGACTCGTGGGGGGAACCGGGGAGCTGTTTTTT. Amino acid sequence: CASRLVGGTGELFF.

The chain has TRBV3-1 and TRBJ1-2; D gene unclear. The V gene lost 4 bases and the J gene lost 5 bases, with 11 bases spanning the gap. The CDR3 runs 13 residues. In germline, CDR1 is LGHDT, CDR2 YNNKEL (reference sequence). CDR3 nucleotides: TGTGCCAGCAGCCGGCCCGGCCCTTATGGCTACACCTTC. Its translation is CASSRPGPYGYTF.

The chain combines TRBV29-1 with TRBJ2-5; TRBD1 agrees at 7 bases. With the DNA end fitting TRBJ2-7 better, the J assignment may be wrong. CDR1 is SQVTM, CDR2 ANQGSEA, per germline. There are 15 residues in the CDR3. The CDR3 coding sequence is TGCAGCGCAGAAGGGACAGATCAATTCACCTACGAGCAGTACTTC. This translates into CSAEGTDQFTYEQYF.

The table lists this clonotype with a count of one. The gene calls are TRBV29-1 and TRBJ1-4; 10 bases align to TRBD1. The CDR3 covers 13 residues. V shed 6 bases, J shed 7 bases, and the junction held 5 bases outside the gene matches. Germline CDR1 is SQVTM and CDR2 is ANQGSEA. The CDR3 region is CSVARDRGEKLFF. CDR3 in DNA: TGCAGCGTCGCCCGGGACAGGGGTGAAAAACTGTTTTTT. Full variable domain (rest looked up from reference TRBV29-1 and TRBJ1-4): SAVISQKPSRDICQRGTSLTIQCQVDSQVTMMFWYRQQPGQSLTLIATANQGSEATYESGFVIDKFPISRPNLTFSTLTVSNMSPEDSSIYLCSVARDRGEKLFFGSGTQLSVL.

V is TRBV28 and J is TRBJ2-6; D gene uncertain. This CDR3 contains 14 residues. The V end lost 8 bases, the J end lost 0 bases, and 8 bases lay between the germline ends. Germline V lookup: CDR1 MDHEN, CDR2 SYDVKM. CDR3 protein: CASCPISGANVLTF. CDR3 DNA: TGTGCCAGCTGCCCAATCTCTGGGGCCAACGTCCTGACTTTC.